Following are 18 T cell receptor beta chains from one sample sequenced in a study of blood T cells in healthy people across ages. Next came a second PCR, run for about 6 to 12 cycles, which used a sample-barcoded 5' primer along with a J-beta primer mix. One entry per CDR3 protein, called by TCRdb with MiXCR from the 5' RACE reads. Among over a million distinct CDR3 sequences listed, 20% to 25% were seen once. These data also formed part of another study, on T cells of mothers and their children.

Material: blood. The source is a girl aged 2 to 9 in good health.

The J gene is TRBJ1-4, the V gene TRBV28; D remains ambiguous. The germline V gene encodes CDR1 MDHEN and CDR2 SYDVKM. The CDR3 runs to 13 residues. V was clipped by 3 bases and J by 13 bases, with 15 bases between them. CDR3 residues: CASSFRVIGGLFF. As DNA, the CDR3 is TGTGCCAGCAGTTTCCGGGTTATCGGCGGACTGTTTTTT.

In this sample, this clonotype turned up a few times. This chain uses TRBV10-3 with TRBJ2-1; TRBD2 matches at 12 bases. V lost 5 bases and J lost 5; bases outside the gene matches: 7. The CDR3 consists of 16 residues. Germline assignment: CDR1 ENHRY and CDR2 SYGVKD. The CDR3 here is CAISPGTSGGNNEQFF. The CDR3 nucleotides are TGTGCCATCAGTCCCGGAACTAGCGGGGGGAACAATGAGCAGTTCTTC.

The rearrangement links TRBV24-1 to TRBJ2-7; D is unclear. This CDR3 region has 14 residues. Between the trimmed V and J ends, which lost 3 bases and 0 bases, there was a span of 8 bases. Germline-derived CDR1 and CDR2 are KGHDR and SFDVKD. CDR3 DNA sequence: TGTGCCACCAGTGATCCATCAGTCTCCTACGAGCAGTACTTC. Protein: CATSDPSVSYEQYF.

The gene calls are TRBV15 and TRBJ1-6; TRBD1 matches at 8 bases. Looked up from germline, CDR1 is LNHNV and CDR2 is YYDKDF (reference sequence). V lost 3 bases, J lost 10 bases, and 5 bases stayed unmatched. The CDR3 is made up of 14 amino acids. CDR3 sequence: CATSRDRAKSPLHF. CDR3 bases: TGTGCCACCAGCAGGGACAGGGCAAAGTCACCCCTCCACTTT.

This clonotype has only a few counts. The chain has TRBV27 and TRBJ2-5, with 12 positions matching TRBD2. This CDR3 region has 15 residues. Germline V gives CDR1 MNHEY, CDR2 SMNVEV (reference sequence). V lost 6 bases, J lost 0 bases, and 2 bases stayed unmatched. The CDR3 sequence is CASRRLAGDQETQYF. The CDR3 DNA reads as TGTGCCAGCAGGCGACTAGCGGGGGACCAAGAGACCCAGTACTTC.

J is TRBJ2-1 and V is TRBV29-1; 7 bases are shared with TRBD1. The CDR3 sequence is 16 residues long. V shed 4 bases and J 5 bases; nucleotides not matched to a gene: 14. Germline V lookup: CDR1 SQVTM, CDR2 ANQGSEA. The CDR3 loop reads CSVGGETGRYNNEQFF. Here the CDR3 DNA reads TGCAGCGTTGGTGGGGAGACAGGGCGATATAACAATGAGCAGTTCTTC.

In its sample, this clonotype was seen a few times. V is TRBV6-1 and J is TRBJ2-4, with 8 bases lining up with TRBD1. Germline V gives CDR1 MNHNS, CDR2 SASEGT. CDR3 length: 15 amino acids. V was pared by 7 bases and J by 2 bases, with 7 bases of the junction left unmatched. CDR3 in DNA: TGTGCCAGCAACATGGACAGGGCCTCCAAAAACATTCAGTACTTC. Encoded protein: CASNMDRASKNIQYF.

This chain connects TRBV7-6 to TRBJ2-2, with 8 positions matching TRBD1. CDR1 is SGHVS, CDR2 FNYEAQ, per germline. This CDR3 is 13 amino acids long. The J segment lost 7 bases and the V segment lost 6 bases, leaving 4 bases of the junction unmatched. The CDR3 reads CASSPGGHGELFF. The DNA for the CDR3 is TGTGCCAGCAGTCCAGGGGGCCACGGGGAGCTGTTTTTT.

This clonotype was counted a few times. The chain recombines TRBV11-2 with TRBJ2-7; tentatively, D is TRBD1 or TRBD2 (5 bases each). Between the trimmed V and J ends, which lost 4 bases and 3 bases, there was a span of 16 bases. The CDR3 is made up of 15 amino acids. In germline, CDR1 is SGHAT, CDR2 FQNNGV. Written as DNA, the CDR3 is TGTGCCAGCAGCTCTCGTTCGGGACCGGGCTACGAGCAGTACTTC. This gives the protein CASSSRSGPGYEQYF.

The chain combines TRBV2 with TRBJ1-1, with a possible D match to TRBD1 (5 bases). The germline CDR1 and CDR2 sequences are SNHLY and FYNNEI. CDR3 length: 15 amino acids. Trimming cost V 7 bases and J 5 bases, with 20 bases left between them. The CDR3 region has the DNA TGTGCCAGCATCCCTGGGGGAGGGGATGGGACTGAAGCTTTCTTT. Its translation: CASIPGGGDGTEAFF.

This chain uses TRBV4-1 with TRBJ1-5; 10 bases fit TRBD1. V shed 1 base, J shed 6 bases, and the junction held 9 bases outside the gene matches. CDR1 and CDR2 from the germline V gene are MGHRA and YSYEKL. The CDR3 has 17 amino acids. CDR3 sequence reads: CASSQGPGTGVGQPQHF. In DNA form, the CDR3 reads TGCGCCAGCAGCCAAGGCCCCGGGACAGGGGTTGGTCAGCCCCAGCATTTT.

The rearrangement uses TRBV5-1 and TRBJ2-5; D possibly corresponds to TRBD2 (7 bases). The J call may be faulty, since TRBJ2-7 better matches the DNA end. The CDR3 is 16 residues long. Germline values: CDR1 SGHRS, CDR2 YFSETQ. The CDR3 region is CASSLRAGAGPYEQYF. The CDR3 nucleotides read TGCGCCAGCAGCTTGAGGGCGGGGGCCGGTCCCTACGAGCAGTACTTC.

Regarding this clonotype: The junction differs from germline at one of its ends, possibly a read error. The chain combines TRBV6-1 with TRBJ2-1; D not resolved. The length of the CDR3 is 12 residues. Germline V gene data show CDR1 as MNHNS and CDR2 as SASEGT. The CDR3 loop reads CASIAAVNEQLF. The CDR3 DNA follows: TGTGCCAGCATAGCCGCTGTAAATGAGCAGCTCTTC.

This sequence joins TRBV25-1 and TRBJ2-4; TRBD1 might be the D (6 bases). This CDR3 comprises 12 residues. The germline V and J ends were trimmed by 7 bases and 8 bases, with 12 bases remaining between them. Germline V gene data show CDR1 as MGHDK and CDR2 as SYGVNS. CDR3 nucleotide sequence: TGTGCCAGCACCGGTTCAGGGGACATTCAGTACTTC. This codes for CASTGSGDIQYF.

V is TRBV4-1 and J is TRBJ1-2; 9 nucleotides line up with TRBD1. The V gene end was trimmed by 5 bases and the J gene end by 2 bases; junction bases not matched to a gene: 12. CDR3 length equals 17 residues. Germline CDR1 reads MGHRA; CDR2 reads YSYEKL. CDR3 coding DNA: TGCGCCAGCAGCTCACCCGGGACAGGGCTTGGGAACTATGGCTACACCTTC. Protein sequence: CASSSPGTGLGNYGYTF.

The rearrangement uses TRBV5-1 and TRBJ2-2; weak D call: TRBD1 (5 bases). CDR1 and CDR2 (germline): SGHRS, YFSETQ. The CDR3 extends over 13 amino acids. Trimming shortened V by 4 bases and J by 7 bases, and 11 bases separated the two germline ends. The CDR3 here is CASSPEGVGELFF. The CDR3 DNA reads TGCGCCAGCAGCCCAGAAGGGGTCGGGGAGCTGTTTTTT.

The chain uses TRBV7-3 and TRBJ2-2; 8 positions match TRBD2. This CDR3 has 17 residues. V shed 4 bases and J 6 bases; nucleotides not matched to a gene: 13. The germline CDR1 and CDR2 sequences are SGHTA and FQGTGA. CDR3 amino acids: CASSSQPGTSISGELFF. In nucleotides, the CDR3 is TGTGCCAGCAGCTCCCAGCCAGGGACTAGTATCTCCGGGGAGCTGTTTTTT.

The CDR3 here is CASSRQYEQHV. Here the CDR3 DNA reads TGTGCCAGCAGCCGACAGTACGAGCAGCACGTC. The chain has TRBV11-2 and TRBJ2-7; D perhaps matches TRBD1 (5 bases). The CDR3 totals 11 residues. CDR1 is SGHAT, CDR2 FQNNGV, per germline.